The present T cell receptor beta chain was sequenced within a study of shared clonotypes between healthy human individuals. Authors' methods: ImmunoSEQ sequences covered only the junction and lacked quality scores; filtering therefore differed. Repertoires were generated with immunoSEQ multiplex PCR, while TCRdb's copy carries only in-frame clones and drops some. V and J calls and clone size come straight from that table; D and trimming were deduced from the DNA. Of about 2 million clones detected, approximately 94% appear once; the ten largest clones hold around 1.1%. Terminally differentiated effector memory CD45RA+ cells were excluded by CCR7 positive selection of CD45RO-negative cells. CDR1 SGHAT and CDR2 FQNNGV come from the germline V gene. Deletions cut 6 bases from V and 1 base from J, with 9 bases between. The CDR3 is 13 residues long. Whole-study findings and limits: Among several donors, roughly 5.4% of naive CD4 clonotypes were found in common. Donors were few, which limited the genetic and exposure-history diversity represented.

Regarding this clone: Its antigen is not known.

The source is a man between 18 and 29 years old in good health. The source material was naive CD8+ T cells sorted from blood. V is TRBV11-2 and J is TRBJ1-1; D call uncertain. CDR3 sequence: CASREEGNTEAFF. CDR3 bases: TGTGCCAGCAGAGAAGAGGGGAACACTGAAGCTTTCTTT.